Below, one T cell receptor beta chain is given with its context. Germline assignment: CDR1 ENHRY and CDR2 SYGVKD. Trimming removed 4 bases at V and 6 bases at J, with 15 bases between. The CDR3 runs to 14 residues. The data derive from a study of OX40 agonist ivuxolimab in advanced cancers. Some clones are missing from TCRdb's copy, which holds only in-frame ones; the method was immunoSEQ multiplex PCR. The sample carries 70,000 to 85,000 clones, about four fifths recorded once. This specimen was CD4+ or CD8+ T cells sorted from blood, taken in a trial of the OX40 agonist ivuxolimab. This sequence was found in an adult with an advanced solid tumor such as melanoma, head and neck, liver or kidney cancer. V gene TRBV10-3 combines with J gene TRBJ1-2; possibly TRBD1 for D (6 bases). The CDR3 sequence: CAISVTGLYDGYTF. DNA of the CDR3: TGTGCCATCAGTGTAACAGGGCTTTACGATGGCTACACCTTC.